The 27 T cell receptor beta chains below were found in one sample sequenced in a study of vaccination effects on CD4 cells after COVID-19. These receptors lack a known antigen. TCRdb keeps only in-frame clones here, not all; method: immunoSEQ multiplex PCR. In the table there are over 20,000 clones, approximately 74% of which are singletons. Expansion of antigen-specific CD4+ T cells with viral peptide pools was carried out by the ViraFEST assay before sequencing. When less than 13 days of culture had elapsed, CD4+ T cells were isolated. People in the vaccine group had not been infected with SARS-CoV-2 before, and their nucleocapsid antibodies were negative. The material sequenced was CD4+ T cells from PBMCs cultured with SARS-CoV-2 spike peptides, taken before COVID-19 vaccination. The receptors come from a human donor who received a COVID-19 vaccine.

The chain has TRBV5-1 and TRBJ1-4; 10 nucleotides match TRBD1. CDR3 size: 15 residues. With 4 bases clipped from V and 5 bases from J, the junction kept 5 bases outside the gene matches. Germline V gives CDR1 SGHRS, CDR2 YFSETQ. The CDR3 DNA reads TGCGCCAGCAGCCAGGCGGGACAGGGGAATGAAAAACTGTTTTTT. It codes for CASSQAGQGNEKLFF.

V gene TRBV4-1 combines with J gene TRBJ1-1; maybe TRBD1 (5 bases). The CDR3 length is 18 residues. Germline CDR1 and CDR2: MGHRA and YSYEKL. Trimming cost V 2 bases and J 0 bases, with 19 bases left between them. CDR3 nucleotides: TGCGCCAGCAGCCAATATAGTGTTTTTTCAGGGATGAACACTGAAGCTTTCTTT. Translation gives CASSQYSVFSGMNTEAFF.

The rearrangement uses TRBV6-6 and TRBJ2-7; possible D gene TRBD1, 5 bases. Germline V gives CDR1 MNHNY, CDR2 SVGAGI (reference sequence). Trimming took off 0 bases at V and 2 bases at J, with 11 bases between the two ends. The CDR3 contains 15 residues. CDR3 residues: CASSYSPQGTYEQYF. In DNA, the CDR3 is TGTGCCAGCAGTTACTCCCCGCAGGGTACCTACGAGCAGTACTTC.

V usage is TRBV7-9 and J usage is TRBJ2-5, with 10 bases identical to TRBD2. The germline gives CDR1 SEHNR, CDR2 FQNEAQ (reference sequence). The CDR3 loop spans 16 amino acids. V shed 1 base and J 3 bases; nucleotides not matched to a gene: 5. The CDR3 DNA reads TGTGCCAGCAGCTTAGGCCTAGGACTAGCGGAAGAGACCCAGTACTTC. This sequence encodes CASSLGLGLAEETQYF.

In DNA, the CDR3 is TGTGCCAGCAAACTTGTGGAATGGGGTCAGCCCCAGCATTTT. Protein sequence: CASKLVEWGQPQHF. The V and J genes are TRBV19 and TRBJ1-5; D uncertain. CDR3 length: 14 residues. Germline assignment: CDR1 LNHDA and CDR2 SQIVND (reference sequence). Deletions cut 9 bases from V and 6 bases from J, with 18 bases between.

CDR3 loop: CASSPSEYNEQFF. CDR3 nucleotide sequence: TGTGCCAGCTCGCCTAGCGAGTACAATGAGCAGTTCTTC. This chain links TRBV18 with TRBJ2-1; a possible D gene is TRBD2 (6 bases). In germline, CDR1 is KGHSH, CDR2 LQKENI. This CDR3 comprises 13 residues. The V gene lost 6 bases and the J gene lost 4 bases, with 10 bases spanning the gap.

Comments on this clone: The sample holds other DNA sequences that translate to the same CDR3. The chain uses TRBV6-5 and TRBJ1-4, with a tentative D call TRBD1 (6 bases). The CDR3 is made up of 14 amino acids. The ends were cut back, 7 bases at V and 2 bases at J, with 11 bases in the middle. CDR1 is MNHEY and CDR2 is SVGAGI in the germline V gene. The CDR3 DNA is TGTGCCAGCATCGCGGGGGGCACTAATGAAAAACTGTTTTTT. Protein product: CASIAGGTNEKLFF.

The chain carries TRBV5-6 and TRBJ2-1; possibly TRBD1 for D (5 bases). The V gene lost 3 bases and the J gene lost 9 bases, with 13 bases spanning the gap. Germline V gene data show CDR1 as SGHDT and CDR2 as YYEEEE. The CDR3 extends over 13 amino acids. CDR3 in amino acids: CASSYRRDGEQFF. The CDR3 nucleotides are TGTGCCAGCAGCTACCGCAGGGATGGTGAGCAGTTCTTC.

The chain couples TRBV6-6 to TRBJ1-1, with a possible D match to TRBD1 (5 bases). CDR1 MNHNY and CDR2 SVGAGI come from the germline V gene (reference sequence). Trimming removed 6 bases from V and 8 bases from J, with 16 bases in between. The CDR3 contains 13 residues. As DNA, the CDR3 is TGTGCCAGCAGCCCCCTAGCAGAGGGGGAAGCTTTCTTT. Translating it yields CASSPLAEGEAFF.

The rearrangement uses TRBV6-4 and TRBJ1-1; D is ambiguous. CDR3 size: 13 residues. Per germline, CDR1 MRHNA and CDR2 SNTAGT. Trimming cost V 2 bases and J 2 bases, with 6 bases left between them. CDR3 sequence reads: CASSDRENTEAFF. The CDR3 region has the DNA TGTGCCAGCAGTGACAGGGAAAACACTGAAGCTTTCTTT.

This clone was seen a few times. V usage is TRBV7-9 and J usage is TRBJ2-7; tentative D call: TRBD1 (7 bases). Trimming pared 3 bases from V and 5 bases from J, leaving 14 bases between. This CDR3 region has 14 residues. Germline values: CDR1 SEHNR, CDR2 FQNEAQ (reference sequence). The CDR3 DNA follows: TGTGCCAGCAGCTTCAGGGGGGATTCTGACGAGCAGTACTTC. This encodes CASSFRGDSDEQYF.

The rearrangement links TRBV25-1 to TRBJ1-2; unclear D gene. V lost 4 bases and J 4 bases, leaving 10 bases between the germline ends. From germline, CDR1 is MGHDK and CDR2 SYGVNS. The CDR3 spans 13 residues. CDR3 coding DNA: TGTGCCAGCAGTGGAATAAAAACCTATGGCTACACCTTC. It translates to CASSGIKTYGYTF.

V is TRBV19 and J is TRBJ1-6; the D gene is possibly TRBD1 (5 bases). CDR1 is LNHDA and CDR2 is SQIVND in the germline V gene (reference sequence). The CDR3 covers 17 residues. V lost 0 bases, J lost 4 bases, and 13 bases lay in between. For the CDR3, the DNA is TGTGCCAGTAGTATAGATCTACCAGGGACGTATAATTCACCCCTCCACTTT. It encodes CASSIDLPGTYNSPLHF.

The chain recombines TRBV5-1 with TRBJ2-5, with D perhaps TRBD2 (6 bases). Deletions cut 2 bases from V and 0 bases from J, with 11 bases between. The CDR3 runs 15 residues. CDR1 is SGHRS and CDR2 is YFSETQ in the germline V gene. CDR3: CASSFVGRNQETQYF. CDR3 in DNA: TGCGCCAGCAGCTTTGTCGGGAGAAACCAAGAGACCCAGTACTTC.

This chain uses TRBV6-5 with TRBJ2-5, with TRBD1 matching 7 bases. V was pared by 8 bases and J by 2 bases, with 2 bases of the junction left unmatched. The length of the CDR3 is 12 residues. CDR1 and CDR2 (germline): MNHEY, SVGAGI. This CDR3 is CASGDRQETQYF. Here the CDR3 DNA reads TGTGCCAGCGGGGACAGACAAGAGACCCAGTACTTC.

This clone has a handful of counts. This chain links TRBV5-6 with TRBJ2-7; possible D gene TRBD1, 7 bases. Germline V gives CDR1 SGHDT, CDR2 YYEEEE. Trimming took 3 bases from V and 6 from J, leaving 19 bases between them. The CDR3 has 15 residues. Written as DNA, the CDR3 is TGTGCCAGCAGCTGGGGGGACAGCCAAGGAGGCGAGCAGTACTTC. Amino acids: CASSWGDSQGGEQYF.

The V gene is TRBV18, the J gene TRBJ1-1; D remains ambiguous. Trimming took off 1 base at V and 0 bases at J, with 6 bases between the two ends. Germline V gene sequence: CDR1 KGHSH, CDR2 LQKENI. The CDR3 covers 14 residues. The CDR3: CASSPQVMNTEAFF. CDR3 DNA: TGTGCCAGCTCACCACAGGTTATGAACACTGAAGCTTTCTTT.

V gene TRBV19 combines with J gene TRBJ1-2, with D possibly being TRBD1 (5 bases). CDR1 is LNHDA and CDR2 is SQIVND in the germline V gene (reference sequence). Between the trimmed V and J ends, which lost 4 bases and 8 bases, there was a span of 17 bases. This CDR3 is built from 14 residues. CDR3 amino acids: CASSTLGGVGGYTF. CDR3 nucleotides: TGTGCCAGTAGTACCCTCGGGGGGGTAGGCGGCTACACCTTC.

This chain links TRBV5-1 with TRBJ2-5; 8 bases line up with TRBD1. The CDR3 contains 13 residues. J was trimmed by 5 bases and V by 7 bases; bases with no gene match: 7. Per germline, CDR1 SGHRS and CDR2 YFSETQ. CDR3 coding DNA: TGCGCCAGCTCAGGGGGCGAATATGAGACCCAGTACTTC. As protein: CASSGGEYETQYF.

This chain links TRBV3-1 (or the pseudogene TRBV3-2) with TRBJ1-1; D not resolved. The CDR3 covers 14 residues. Trimming stripped 4 bases from V and 2 bases from J, with 11 bases between. CDR1 LGHDT and CDR2 YNNKEL come from the germline V gene (reference sequence). In nucleotides, the CDR3 is TGTGCCAGCAGCCCCTTGACGGACAACACTGAAGCTTTCTTT. It encodes CASSPLTDNTEAFF.

This clone occurred a few times. The chain combines TRBV12-3 or TRBV12-4 with TRBJ2-3; D gene unclear. The CDR3 is made up of 13 amino acids. Trimming took 6 bases from V and 4 from J, leaving 11 bases between them. CDR3 loop: CASSLDVSDTQYF. The CDR3 bases are TGTGCCAGCAGCTTGGACGTGTCAGATACGCAGTATTTT.

This sequence joins TRBV6-1 and TRBJ2-7; TRBD2 agrees at 9 bases. The CDR3 has 15 residues. The germline gives CDR1 MNHNS, CDR2 SASEGT. Trimming removed 3 bases from V and 7 bases from J; junction bases left unmatched: 10. This chain's CDR3 is CASSDGRGGGREQYF. DNA of the CDR3: TGTGCCAGCAGTGACGGGCGGGGGGGCGGAAGAGAGCAGTACTTC.

The chain employs TRBV3-1 (or the pseudogene TRBV3-2) and TRBJ1-6; possible D gene TRBD1, 5 bases. The CDR3 sequence is 17 residues long. Trimming took 1 base from V and 4 from J, leaving 14 bases between them. The germline V gene has CDR1 LGHDT and CDR2 YNNKEL (reference sequence). CDR3 sequence: CASSQAAGIRYNSPLHF. The DNA for the CDR3 is TGTGCCAGCAGCCAAGCCGCAGGGATAAGATATAATTCACCCCTCCACTTT.

This clone came up once. The V call is TRBV7-9, the J call TRBJ1-5; D is perhaps TRBD1 (6 bases). V gave up 3 bases and J gave up 5 bases, with 17 bases separating them. CDR1 and CDR2 from the germline V gene are SEHNR and FQNEAQ (reference sequence). The length of the CDR3 is 16 residues. The CDR3 protein is CASSFLGGGSDQPQHF. The CDR3 coding sequence is TGTGCCAGCAGCTTCTTAGGAGGGGGGAGCGATCAGCCCCAGCATTTT.

This clone was counted only a few times. The V call is TRBV25-1, the J call TRBJ1-6, with D perhaps TRBD1 (5 bases). The CDR3 spans 14 residues. The V and J ends lost 4 bases and 7 bases respectively, with 11 bases between them. CDR1 is MGHDK and CDR2 is SYGVNS in the germline V gene. This chain's CDR3 is CASSAGESNSPLHF. CDR3 sequence (DNA): TGTGCCAGCAGTGCGGGGGAGTCAAATTCACCCCTCCACTTT. The variable domain in full, with the rest retrieved from reference TRBV25-1 and TRBJ1-6, is EADIYQTPRYLVIGTGKKITLECSQTMGHDKMYWYQQDPGMELHLIHYSYGVNSTEKGDLSSESTVSRIRTEHFPLTLESARPSHTSQYLCASSAGESNSPLHFGNGTRLTVT.

This clone was observed a handful of times. The chain recombines TRBV27 with TRBJ2-7; possibly TRBD2 for D (6 bases). V gave up 5 bases and J gave up 2 bases, with 13 bases separating them. Germline CDR1 and CDR2: MNHEY and SMNVEV (reference sequence). The CDR3 length is 14 residues. The CDR3 nucleotides read TGTGCCAGCAGTAGCCGGGGAGGACCCTACGAGCAGTACTTC. It specifies CASSSRGGPYEQYF.

This chain links TRBV13 with TRBJ2-7; 8 bases align to TRBD1. CDR1 and CDR2 (germline): PRHDT, FYEKMQ (reference sequence). Losses at the gene ends were 5 bases for V and 2 bases for J; bases not matched to a gene: 14. The CDR3 length is 17 residues. This CDR3 reads CASSRPQLDRETYEQYF. The CDR3, as DNA: TGTGCCAGCAGCCGACCCCAGCTGGACAGGGAGACCTACGAGCAGTACTTC. Looking up the rest from reference TRBV13 and TRBJ2-7 gives the full variable domain: AAGVIQSPRHLIKEKRETATLKCYPIPRHDTVYWYQQGPGQDPQFLISFYEKMQSDKGSIPDRFSAQQFSDYHSELNMSSLELGDSALYFCASSRPQLDRETYEQYFGPGTRLTVT.